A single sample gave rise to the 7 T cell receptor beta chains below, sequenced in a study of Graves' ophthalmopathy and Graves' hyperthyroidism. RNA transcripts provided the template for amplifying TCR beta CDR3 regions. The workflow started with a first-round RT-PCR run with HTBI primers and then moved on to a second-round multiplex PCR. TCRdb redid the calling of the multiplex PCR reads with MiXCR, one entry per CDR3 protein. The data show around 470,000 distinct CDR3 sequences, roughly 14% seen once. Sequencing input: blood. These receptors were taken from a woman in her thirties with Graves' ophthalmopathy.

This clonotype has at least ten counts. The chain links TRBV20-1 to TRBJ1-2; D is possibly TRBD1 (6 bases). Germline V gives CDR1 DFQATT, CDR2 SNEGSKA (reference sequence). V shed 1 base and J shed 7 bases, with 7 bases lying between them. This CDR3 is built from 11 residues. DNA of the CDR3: TGCAGTGCTAGAGCAGGGGCTGGCTACACCTTC. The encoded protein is CSARAGAGYTF.

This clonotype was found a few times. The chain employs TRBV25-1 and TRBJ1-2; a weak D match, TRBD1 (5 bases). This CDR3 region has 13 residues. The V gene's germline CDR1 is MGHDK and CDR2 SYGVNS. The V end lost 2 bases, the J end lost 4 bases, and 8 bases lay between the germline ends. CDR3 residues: CASSEPGGYGYTF. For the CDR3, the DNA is TGTGCCAGCAGTGAACCGGGGGGCTATGGCTACACCTTC.

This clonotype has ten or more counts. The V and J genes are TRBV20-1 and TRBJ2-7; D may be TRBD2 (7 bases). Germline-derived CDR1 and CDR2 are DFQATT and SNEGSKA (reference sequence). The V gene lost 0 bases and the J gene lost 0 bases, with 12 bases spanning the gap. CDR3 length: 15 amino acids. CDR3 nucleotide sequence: TGCAGTGCTAGAGATGGGGGGGCATTCTCCTACGAGCAGTACTTC. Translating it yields CSARDGGAFSYEQYF.

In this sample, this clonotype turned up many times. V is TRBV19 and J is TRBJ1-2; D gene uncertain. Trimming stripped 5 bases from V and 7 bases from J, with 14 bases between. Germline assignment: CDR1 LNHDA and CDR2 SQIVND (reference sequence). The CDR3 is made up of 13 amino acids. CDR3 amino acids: CASSFIGPPGYTF. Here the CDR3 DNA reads TGTGCCAGTAGTTTCATCGGTCCTCCTGGCTACACCTTC.

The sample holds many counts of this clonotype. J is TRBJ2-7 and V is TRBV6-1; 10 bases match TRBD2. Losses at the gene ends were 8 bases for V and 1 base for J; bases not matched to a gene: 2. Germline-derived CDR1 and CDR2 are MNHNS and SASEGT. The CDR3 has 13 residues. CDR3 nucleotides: TGTGCCAGCGCTAGCGGGGGATCCTACGAGCAGTACTTC. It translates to CASASGGSYEQYF.

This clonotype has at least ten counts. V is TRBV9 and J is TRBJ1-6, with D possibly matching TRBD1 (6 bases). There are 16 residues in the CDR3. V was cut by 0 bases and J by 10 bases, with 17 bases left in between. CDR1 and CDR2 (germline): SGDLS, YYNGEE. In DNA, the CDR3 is TGTGCCAGCAGCGTAGACGCGGGGGTCAGGGGATCACCCCTCCACTTT. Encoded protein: CASSVDAGVRGSPLHF.

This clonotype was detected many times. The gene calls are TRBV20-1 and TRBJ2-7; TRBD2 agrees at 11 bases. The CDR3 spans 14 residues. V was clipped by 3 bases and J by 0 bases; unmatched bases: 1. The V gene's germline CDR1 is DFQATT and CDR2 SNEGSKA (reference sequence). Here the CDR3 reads CSASTSGSSYEQYF. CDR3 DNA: TGCAGTGCTAGCACTAGCGGGAGCTCCTACGAGCAGTACTTC.